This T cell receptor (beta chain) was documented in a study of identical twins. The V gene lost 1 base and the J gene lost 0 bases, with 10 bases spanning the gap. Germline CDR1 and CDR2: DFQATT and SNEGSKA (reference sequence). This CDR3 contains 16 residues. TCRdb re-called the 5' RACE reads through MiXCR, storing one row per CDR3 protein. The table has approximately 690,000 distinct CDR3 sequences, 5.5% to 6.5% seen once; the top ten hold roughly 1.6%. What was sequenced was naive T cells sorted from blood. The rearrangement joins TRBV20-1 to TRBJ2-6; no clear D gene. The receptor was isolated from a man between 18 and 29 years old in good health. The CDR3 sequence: CSARGGTPSGANVLTF. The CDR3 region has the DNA TGCAGTGCTAGAGGAGGTACCCCCTCTGGGGCCAACGTCCTGACTTTC.